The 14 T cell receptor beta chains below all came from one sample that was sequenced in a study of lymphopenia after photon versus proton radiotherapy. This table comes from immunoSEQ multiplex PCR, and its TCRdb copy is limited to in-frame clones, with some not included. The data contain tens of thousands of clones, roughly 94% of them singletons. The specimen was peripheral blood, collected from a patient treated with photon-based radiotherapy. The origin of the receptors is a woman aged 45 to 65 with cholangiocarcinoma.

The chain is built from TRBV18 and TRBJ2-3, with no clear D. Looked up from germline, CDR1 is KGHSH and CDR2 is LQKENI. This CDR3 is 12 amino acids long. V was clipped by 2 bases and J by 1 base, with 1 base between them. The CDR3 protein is CASSPGTDTQYF. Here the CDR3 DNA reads TGTGCCAGCTCACCAGGCACAGATACGCAGTATTTT.

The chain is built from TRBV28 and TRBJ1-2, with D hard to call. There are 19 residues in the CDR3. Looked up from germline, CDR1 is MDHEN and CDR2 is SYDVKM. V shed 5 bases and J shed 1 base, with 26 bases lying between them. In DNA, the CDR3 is TGTGCCAGCAGTCCCTCACGTCGGCTTGCAACCTTTTATAACTATGGCTACACCTTC. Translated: CASSPSRRLATFYNYGYTF.

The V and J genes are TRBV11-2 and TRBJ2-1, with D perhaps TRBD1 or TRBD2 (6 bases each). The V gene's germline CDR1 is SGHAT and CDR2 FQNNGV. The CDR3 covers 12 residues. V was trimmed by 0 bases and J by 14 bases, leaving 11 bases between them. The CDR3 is CASSLDTGAEFF. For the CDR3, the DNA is TGTGCCAGCAGCTTAGATACGGGGGCGGAGTTCTTC. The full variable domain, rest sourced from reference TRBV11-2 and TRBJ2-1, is EAGVAQSPRYKIIEKRQSVAFWCNPISGHATLYWYQQILGQGPKLLIQFQNNGVVDDSQLPKDRFSAERLKGVDSTLKIQPAKLEDSAVYLCASSLDTGAEFFGPGTRLTVL.

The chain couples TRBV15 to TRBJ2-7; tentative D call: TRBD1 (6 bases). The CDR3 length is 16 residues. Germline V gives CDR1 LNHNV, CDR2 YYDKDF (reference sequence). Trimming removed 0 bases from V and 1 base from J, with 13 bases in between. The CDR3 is CATSRDYTTGSYEQYF. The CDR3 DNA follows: TGTGCCACCAGCAGAGATTATACTACAGGGTCCTACGAGCAGTACTTC.

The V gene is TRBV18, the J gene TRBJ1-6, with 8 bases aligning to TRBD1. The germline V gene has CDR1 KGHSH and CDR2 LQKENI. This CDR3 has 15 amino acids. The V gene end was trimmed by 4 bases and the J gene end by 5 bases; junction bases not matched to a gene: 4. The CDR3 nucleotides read TGTGCCAGCTCACTTGGGACAGGAGATAATTCACCCCTCCACTTT. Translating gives CASSLGTGDNSPLHF.

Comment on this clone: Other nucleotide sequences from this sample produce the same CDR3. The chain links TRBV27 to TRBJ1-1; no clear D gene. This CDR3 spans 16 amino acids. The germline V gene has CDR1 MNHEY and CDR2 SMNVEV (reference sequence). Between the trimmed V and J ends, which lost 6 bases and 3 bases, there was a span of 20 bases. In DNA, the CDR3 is TGTGCCAGCAGCTTAACGGCTGGGCTCGGGGACACTGAAGCTTTCTTT. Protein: CASSLTAGLGDTEAFF.

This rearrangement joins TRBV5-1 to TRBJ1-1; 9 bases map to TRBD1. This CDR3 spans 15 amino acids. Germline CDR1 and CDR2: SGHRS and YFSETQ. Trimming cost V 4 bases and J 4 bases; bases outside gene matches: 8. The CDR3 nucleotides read TGCGCCAGCAGCCCCCGACAGGGGGGGAGCACTGAAGCTTTCTTT. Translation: CASSPRQGGSTEAFF.

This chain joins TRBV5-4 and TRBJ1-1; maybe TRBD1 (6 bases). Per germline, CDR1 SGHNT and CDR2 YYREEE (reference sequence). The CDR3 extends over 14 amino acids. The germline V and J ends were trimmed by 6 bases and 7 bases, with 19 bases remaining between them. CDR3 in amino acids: CASKPSGTRLEAFF. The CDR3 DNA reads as TGTGCCAGCAAACCCTCCGGGACACGTCTTGAAGCTTTCTTT.

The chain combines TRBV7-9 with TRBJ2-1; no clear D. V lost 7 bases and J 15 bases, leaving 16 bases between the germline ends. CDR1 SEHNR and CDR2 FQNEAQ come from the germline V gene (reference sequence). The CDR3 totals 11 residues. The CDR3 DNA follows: TGTGCCAGCACATCTACCGCCGCGCGGTTCTTC. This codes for CASTSTAARFF. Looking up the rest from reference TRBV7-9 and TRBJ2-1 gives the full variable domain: DTGVSQNPRHKITKRGQNVTFRCDPISEHNRLYWYRQTLGQGPEFLTYFQNEAQLEKSRLLSDRFSAERPKGSFSTLEIQRTEQGDSAMYLCASTSTAARFFGPGTRLTVL.

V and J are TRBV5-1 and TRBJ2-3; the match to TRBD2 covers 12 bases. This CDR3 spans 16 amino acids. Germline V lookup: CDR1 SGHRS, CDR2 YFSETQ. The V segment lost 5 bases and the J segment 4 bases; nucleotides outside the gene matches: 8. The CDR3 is CASSSGLAGLADTQYF. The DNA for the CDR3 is TGCGCCAGCAGTTCCGGACTAGCGGGGTTGGCAGATACGCAGTATTTT.

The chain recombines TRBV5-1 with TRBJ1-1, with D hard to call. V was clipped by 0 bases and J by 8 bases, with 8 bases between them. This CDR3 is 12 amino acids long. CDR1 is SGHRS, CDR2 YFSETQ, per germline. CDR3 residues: CASSLDAGEAFF. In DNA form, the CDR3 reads TGCGCCAGCAGCTTGGATGCCGGAGAAGCTTTCTTT. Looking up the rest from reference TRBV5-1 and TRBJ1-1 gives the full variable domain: KAGVTQTPRYLIKTRGQQVTLSCSPISGHRSVSWYQQTPGQGLQFLFEYFSETQRNKGNFPGRFSGRQFSNSRSEMNVSTLELGDSALYLCASSLDAGEAFFGQGTRLTVV.

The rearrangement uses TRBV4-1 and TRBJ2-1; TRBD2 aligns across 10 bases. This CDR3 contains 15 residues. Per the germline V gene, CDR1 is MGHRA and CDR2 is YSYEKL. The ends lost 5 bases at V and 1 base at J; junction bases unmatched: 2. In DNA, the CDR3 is TGCGCCAGCAGCGCTAGCGGGGGTTCCTACAATGAGCAGTTCTTC. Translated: CASSASGGSYNEQFF.

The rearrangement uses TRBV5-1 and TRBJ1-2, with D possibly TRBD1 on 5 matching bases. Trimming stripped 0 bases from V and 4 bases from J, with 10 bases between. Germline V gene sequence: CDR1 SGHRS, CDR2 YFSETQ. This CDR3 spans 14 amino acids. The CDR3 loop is CASSLGQGFYGYTF. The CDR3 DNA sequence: TGCGCCAGCAGCTTGGGCCAGGGATTCTATGGCTACACCTTC.

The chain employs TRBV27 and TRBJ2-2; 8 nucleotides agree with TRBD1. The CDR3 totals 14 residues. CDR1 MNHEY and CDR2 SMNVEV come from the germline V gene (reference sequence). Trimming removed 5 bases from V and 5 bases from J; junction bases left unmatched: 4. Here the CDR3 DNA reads TGTGCCAGCAGTCAGGGGGCGTGGACCGGGGAGCTGTTTTTT. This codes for CASSQGAWTGELFF.